This T cell receptor (beta chain) was recorded in a study of cytomegalovirus exposure and HLA in healthy donors. Study-level points and caveats: 16,951 TCR beta sequences were associated with HLA alleles at 0.05 false discovery rate in a later analysis. One cluster of highly shared sequence variants probably arose as a sequencing artifact.

To note about this clone: What it binds is unknown.

PCR primers comprised 60 Vbeta and 13 Jbeta primers. Repertoires were generated with immunoSEQ multiplex PCR, while TCRdb's copy carries only in-frame clones and drops some. The sample yields 150,000 to 200,000 clones, around 79% seen once. This receptor was taken from a woman in her 50s in good health and CMV-seronegative. The material sequenced was PBMCs.

The CDR3 is CASVGLAGLTDTQYF. The CDR3 bases are TGTGCCAGCGTCGGACTAGCGGGACTCACAGATACGCAGTATTTT. The chain employs TRBV2 and TRBJ2-3; 12 bases fit TRBD2. V gave up 8 bases and J gave up 2 bases; unmatched junction bases: 5. The germline CDR1 and CDR2 sequences are SNHLY and FYNNEI. The CDR3 totals 15 residues.